Listed below are T cell receptor beta chains from one sample, sequenced in a study of blood T cell repertoires in COVID-19. Assay: immunoSEQ multiplex PCR; the TCRdb copy retains only in-frame clones and omits some. The sample includes about 270,000 clones, approximately 85% of them seen just once. Sequenced input: PBMCs or T cells enriched from blood (not recorded which). Receptor source: a woman aged 45-59 years with acute COVID-19. CDR3s leave out the opening cysteine and the closing phenylalanine or tryptophan. Each record gives: V gene, J gene, CDR3 length, CDR3 protein.

TRBV27	TRBJ2-2	15	ASSSHEGLIGTGELF
TRBV11-2	TRBJ2-3	12	ASSFSMDRSTQY
TRBV7-8	TRBJ1-5	14	ASSPRAGIRNQPQH
TRBV3-1/TRBV3-2	TRBJ2-3	13	ASSLRTGATDTQY
TRBV3-1/TRBV3-2	TRBJ1-2	13	ASSQDARGSNGYT
TRBV30	TRBJ1-2	15	AWSVIEETRYGYGYT
TRBV19	TRBJ1-2	14	ASSSGTGGDGLGYT
TRBV9	TRBJ2-5	13	ASSSSGGTLETQY
TRBV11-2	TRBJ1-5	13	ASSRGTGGNQPQH
TRBV27	TRBJ2-7	12	ASSLQGEFYEQY
TRBV6-5	TRBJ2-1	13	ASSKGGGGYNEQF
TRBV6-5	TRBJ2-2	14	ASSYGTGGKTGELF
TRBV4-3	TRBJ1-5	16	ASSQDRGGLTGNQPQH
TRBV19	TRBJ1-5	12	ASSIDPRGPPQH
TRBV29-1	TRBJ1-2	6	SPGGYT
TRBV11-3	TRBJ1-3	12	ASSSTNTGNTIY
TRBV5-4	TRBJ2-1	13	ASSYGRKTHNEQF
TRBV19	TRBJ2-2	14	ASSILGQGMTGELF
TRBV20-1	TRBJ1-3	13	SASWDSNSGNTIY
TRBV12-3/TRBV12-4	TRBJ2-5	11	ASSAQEGETQY
TRBV3-1/TRBV3-2	TRBJ1-5	10	ASSQDLQSKD
TRBV5-1	TRBJ1-1	11	ASKTTGNTEAF
TRBV6-2/TRBV6-3	TRBJ1-1	11	ASSPEGRMRAF
TRBV7-2	TRBJ1-2	11	ASSLGRELGYT
TRBV11-2	TRBJ1-2	11	ASSLDPGLGYT
TRBV9	TRBJ1-1	13	ASSVMETGATEAF
TRBV7-2	TRBJ2-5	12	ASSLAGPQETQY
TRBV7-2	TRBJ1-2	13	ASSPSRTATYGYT
TRBV7-8	TRBJ1-4	15	ASSRRDGPGGNEKLF
TRBV10-3	TRBJ1-4	15	AIRPHSGTGGEEKLF
TRBV6-5	TRBJ2-2	13	ASRNRGEGTGELF
TRBV27	TRBJ1-1	13	ASSPIGTGGTEAF
TRBV7-2	TRBJ1-2	12	ASSSWTGGYGYT
TRBV28	TRBJ1-2	11	ASREQGNYGYT
TRBV7-2	TRBJ2-7	11	ASSPTGSYEQY
TRBV13	TRBJ1-2	13	ASSAGQGMGSGYT
TRBV3-1/TRBV3-2	TRBJ1-3	13	ASSTTESSGNTIY
TRBV29-1	TRBJ1-2	10	SVEGTDYGYT
TRBV9	TRBJ2-3	15	ASSVGEDLAGSDTQY
TRBV5-1	TRBJ2-5	11	ASSLDRGGTQY
TRBV2	TRBJ1-1	13	ASRRGQGMNTEAF
TRBV6-6	TRBJ1-4	13	ASSYMSTGNEKLF
TRBV4-1	TRBJ1-1	14	ASSQGAGISNTEAF
TRBV7-9	TRBJ2-2	14	ASSFKASGESGELF
TRBV7-2	TRBJ1-4	13	ASSLGQGANEKLF
TRBV27	TRBJ2-5	12	ASSTGGPGETQY
TRBV30	TRBJ1-3	14	AWSVGRHLPGNTIY
TRBV5-6	TRBJ1-3	14	ASSLKLAGLGNTIY
TRBV25-1	TRBJ1-6	13	ASSGPGQGDSPLH
TRBV7-2	TRBJ1-6	10	ASSYGYSPLH
TRBV20-1	TRBJ1-1	8	SAMAQGAF
TRBV9	TRBJ1-1	12	ASSPSGMNTEAF